This T cell receptor (beta chain) originates from a study of CD8+CD57+ T cells in acquired aplastic anemia. About the research overall: The sorted CD4+ and CD8+ cells yielded an average approximately 3.2 ug of DNA. Average CD4+ read depth in healthy donors was 9.5 million to 13 million reads.

The use of genomic DNA as template underpinned the TCR beta VDJ and CDR3 profiling. TCRdb redid the calling of the reads with MiXCR, one entry per CDR3 protein. The table shows about 180,000 distinct CDR3 sequences, with 40% to 50% occurring only once. This clonotype occurred many times. Antigen unknown. Findings and caveats of the study: For CD8+ Simpson's diversity, patients and controls showed no significant difference.

Trimming removed 6 bases at V and 2 bases at J, with 10 bases between. Germline CDR1 is MDHEN and CDR2 is SYDVKM. This CDR3 has 13 residues. The receptor's source is a human donor in good health. The sequenced material came from sorted CD4+, CD8+, or CD8+CD57+ T cells (not recorded which) from PBMCs. The chain uses TRBV28 and TRBJ1-2, with no clear D. CDR3 bases: TGTGCCAGCAGATTTGGTGGGAACTATGGCTACACCTTC. Translating gives CASRFGGNYGYTF.